This T cell receptor (beta chain) was recovered during a study of CD8 T cells in Susac syndrome. Germline lookup yields CDR1 MNHEY and CDR2 SMNVEV (reference sequence). This CDR3 comprises 13 residues. V was shortened by 2 bases and J by 1 base, with 5 bases between the two germline ends. The authors negatively isolated CD8+ and CD4+ T cells and FACS-enriched TEMRA cells. Random hexamers primed reverse transcription of 0.5 to 1 ug RNA. TCRdb independently ran MiXCR on the immunoSEQ multiplex PCR reads; one entry per CDR3 protein. In the table there are 400,000 to 550,000 distinct CDR3 sequences, around 83% of which are singletons.

Sequenced: CD8+ T cells from PBMCs. This clonotype originated in a human donor with multiple sclerosis. This rearrangement joins TRBV27 to TRBJ1-1; D gene ambiguous. The CDR3 protein is CASSLKQNTEAFF. The DNA of the CDR3 is TGTGCCAGCAGTTTAAAACAGAACACTGAAGCTTTCTTT.